The 10 T cell receptor beta chains below were found in one sample sequenced in a study of response to subunit inactivated influenza vaccine. Using its own MiXCR run on the RT-PCR reads, TCRdb lists one record per CDR3 protein. The sample has about 830,000 distinct CDR3 sequences, approximately 17% seen once. The specimen comprised PBMCs from blood, sampled around 5 days after vaccination. The receptor source for this set is a man between 50 and 59 years old who received an inactivated influenza vaccine.

This clonotype has more than one count but fewer than ten. The chain combines TRBV29-1 with TRBJ2-5; D uncertain. Germline V lookup: CDR1 SQVTM, CDR2 ANQGSEA. The CDR3 loop spans 12 amino acids. Deletions cut 5 bases from V and 5 bases from J, with 12 bases between. CDR3 in amino acids: CSVLTPAETQYF. The DNA for the CDR3 is TGCAGCGTTTTAACCCCGGCGGAGACCCAGTACTTC.

This clonotype was recorded a few times. The chain carries TRBV6-5 and TRBJ2-1, with 11 bases that match TRBD2. Germline values: CDR1 MNHEY, CDR2 SVGAGI. The CDR3 extends over 12 amino acids. The ends lost 7 bases at V and 10 bases at J; junction bases unmatched: 3. Written as DNA, the CDR3 is TGTGCCAGCAAATCTAGCGGGGGGGAGCAGTTCTTC. Protein sequence: CASKSSGGEQFF.

This clonotype has more than one count but fewer than ten. The CDR3 protein is CASLTSGSNEQFF. For the CDR3, the DNA is TGTGCCAGCCTGACTAGCGGGAGCAATGAGCAGTTCTTC. The rearrangement uses TRBV12-3 or TRBV12-4 and TRBJ2-1, with TRBD2 identical over 12 bases. The CDR3 sequence is 13 residues long. V was pared by 8 bases and J by 6 bases, with 2 bases of the junction left unmatched.

CDR3 loop: CASSFSQGSTYEQYF. CDR3 in DNA: TGTGCCAGCAGTTTCTCTCAGGGGTCCACCTACGAGCAGTACTTC. The chain employs TRBV12-3 or TRBV12-4 and TRBJ2-7; perhaps TRBD1 as D (6 bases). V shed 3 bases and J shed 2 bases, with 14 bases lying between them. The CDR3 runs 15 residues.

This chain's CDR3 is CASSLWDRGADTQYF. In nucleotides, the CDR3 is TGTGCCAGCAGTTTATGGGACAGGGGTGCAGATACGCAGTATTTT. V is TRBV12-3 or TRBV12-4 and J is TRBJ2-3; 10 nucleotides align to TRBD1. There are 15 residues in the CDR3. J lost 4 bases, V lost 2 bases, and 3 bases had no gene match.

The V call is TRBV7-8, the J call TRBJ2-5; the D gene is possibly TRBD1 (6 bases). Germline CDR1 reads SGHVS; CDR2 reads FQNEAQ. The CDR3 sequence is 13 residues long. The germline V and J ends were trimmed by 4 bases and 0 bases, with 6 bases remaining between them. The CDR3 region is CASSSGDQETQYF. CDR3 DNA: TGTGCCAGCAGCTCAGGGGACCAAGAGACCCAGTACTTC.

The CDR3 loop reads CASSQRVMNTEAFF. The CDR3 region has the DNA TGCGCCAGCAGCCAAAGGGTGATGAACACTGAAGCTTTCTTT. The rearrangement uses TRBV4-1 and TRBJ1-1; D remains unclear. Trimming removed 2 bases from V and 0 bases from J, with 7 bases in between. This CDR3 is built from 14 residues. CDR1 is MGHRA, CDR2 YSYEKL, per germline.

The rearrangement joins TRBV9 to TRBJ2-2; 8 positions match TRBD2. CDR3 size: 15 residues. Germline V gene data show CDR1 as SGDLS and CDR2 as YYNGEE. The V and J ends lost 3 bases and 5 bases, in that order; junction bases with no gene match: 6. This CDR3 is CASSESGSRTGELFF. Written as DNA, the CDR3 is TGTGCCAGCAGCGAAAGCGGGAGTAGAACCGGGGAGCTGTTTTTT. Looking up the rest from reference TRBV9 and TRBJ2-2 gives the full variable domain: DSGVTQTPKHLITATGQRVTLRCSPRSGDLSVYWYQQSLDQGLQFLIQYYNGEERAKGNILERFSAQQFPDLHSELNLSSLELGDSALYFCASSESGSRTGELFFGEGSRLTVL.

This chain connects TRBV15 to TRBJ2-5; no firm D call. The germline V gene encodes CDR1 LNHNV and CDR2 YYDKDF (reference sequence). The V gene lost 0 bases and the J gene lost 3 bases, with 11 bases spanning the gap. CDR3 length equals 15 residues. Here the CDR3 DNA reads TGTGCCACCAGCAGAGATCTAACACCTAAAGAGACCCAGTACTTC. It codes for CATSRDLTPKETQYF.

At least ten counts were recorded for this clonotype. The chain employs TRBV6-5 and TRBJ2-1, with D unclear. The CDR3 totals 17 residues. The germline V and J ends were trimmed by 2 bases and 5 bases, with 19 bases remaining between them. Germline CDR1 is MNHEY and CDR2 is SVGAGI. CDR3 in amino acids: CASSYTQDLPHHNEQFF. The CDR3 DNA follows: TGTGCCAGCAGTTACACCCAGGACCTACCCCACCACAATGAGCAGTTCTTC.